This T cell receptor beta chain was recorded in a study of T cell clonality in common variable immunodeficiency. Sequencing input was equivalent genomic DNA from CVID and controls. Sequencing used immunoSEQ multiplex PCR; TCRdb keeps in-frame clones, though not all of them. The sample holds about 16,000 clones, and no clone turns up only once. The CDR3 sequence is 14 residues long. In germline, CDR1 is SGHAT, CDR2 FQDESV (reference sequence). Between the trimmed V and J ends, which lost 1 base and 1 base, there was a span of 7 bases. This clone appeared a few times. The antigen is undetermined. The CDR3 end is not reached by the read, which stops 3 residues before it; the germline J gene fills it in. Notes on the study in general: Compared with healthy controls, CVID subjects showed increased TCRbeta clonality, mostly in about a third. Fewer deletions and N-nucleotide insertions were reportedly seen in common variable immunodeficiency TCR beta sequences. What drives increased CVID clonality needs T cell subpopulation sequencing. CVID subjects shared fewer TCRbeta clones than healthy controls did.

Sequencing input: peripheral blood mononuclear cells. The clonotype originates from a human donor with common variable immunodeficiency. The chain links TRBV11-1 to TRBJ2-5; D is possibly TRBD1 (6 bases). CDR3 protein: CASSLGGGQETQYF. The CDR3 bases that were read are TGTGCCAGCAGCTTAGGAGGGGGCCAAGAGACC.